These 9 T cell receptor beta chains originate from one sample sequenced in a study of CD8 T cells in Susac syndrome. The RNA, 0.5 to 1 ug, was put through reverse transcription using random hexamers. In TCRdb, the immunoSEQ multiplex PCR reads were re-called with MiXCR into one record per CDR3 protein. The sample records about 100,000 distinct CDR3 sequences, 95% being singletons. The sequencing input was CD8+ T cells from PBMCs. These receptors came from a human donor with Susac syndrome.

This clonotype showed up just a few times. This sequence joins TRBV7-9 and TRBJ2-1, with D tentatively TRBD2 (6 bases). The CDR3 consists of 15 residues. The germline V gene has CDR1 SEHNR and CDR2 FQNEAQ (reference sequence). V was clipped by 5 bases and J by 0 bases, with 11 bases between them. CDR3 nucleotide sequence: TGTGCCAGCAGCCAGGACTATAGCTCCTACAATGAGCAGTTCTTC. Its translation is CASSQDYSSYNEQFF.

V and J are TRBV14 and TRBJ2-7; D assignment may be TRBD1 or TRBD2 (5 bases each). The CDR3 has 16 residues. Trimming took off 1 base at V and 2 bases at J, with 15 bases between the two ends. Per germline, CDR1 SGHDN and CDR2 FVKESK. The CDR3 sequence is CASSQGERGEAYEQYF. CDR3 in DNA: TGTGCCAGCAGCCAAGGGGAGAGGGGTGAGGCCTACGAGCAGTACTTC.

This chain uses TRBV28 with TRBJ1-1, with D unclear. Trimming cost V 6 bases and J 5 bases, with 7 bases left between them. This CDR3 has 11 residues. Germline V lookup: CDR1 MDHEN, CDR2 SYDVKM. As DNA, the CDR3 is TGTGCCAGCAGGACTATAACTGAAGCTTTCTTT. It yields the protein CASRTITEAFF.

The rearrangement uses TRBV29-1 and TRBJ2-7; D could derive from TRBD1 or TRBD2 (5 bases each). This CDR3 is 13 amino acids long. The germline gives CDR1 SQVTM, CDR2 ANQGSEA. The V gene lost 4 bases and the J gene lost 2 bases, with 12 bases spanning the gap. In nucleotides, the CDR3 is TGCAGCGTTGGGGCCGGGACCGCCTACGAGCAGTACTTC. The encoded protein is CSVGAGTAYEQYF.

J is TRBJ1-2 and V is TRBV12-3 or TRBV12-4; no reliable D call. The length of the CDR3 is 14 residues. V was cut by 6 bases and J by 4 bases, with 15 bases left in between. CDR3: CASSLGRQSYGYTF. CDR3 bases: TGTGCCAGCAGCCTGGGCAGGCAATCCTATGGCTACACCTTC.

V is TRBV2 and J is TRBJ2-1; 7 nucleotides agree with TRBD2. Germline V CDR1 and CDR2: SNHLY, FYNNEI. V shed 6 bases, J shed 2 bases, and the junction held 4 bases outside the gene matches. This CDR3 has 14 amino acids. The CDR3, as DNA: TGTGCCAGCAGCTTCAGCGGGGCCTACAATGAGCAGTTCTTC. It specifies CASSFSGAYNEQFF.

This sequence joins TRBV2 and TRBJ2-7; D possibly corresponds to TRBD1 (6 bases). The germline V and J ends were trimmed by 6 bases and 2 bases, with 8 bases remaining between them. From germline, CDR1 is SNHLY and CDR2 FYNNEI. The CDR3 is 12 residues long. In DNA form, the CDR3 reads TGTGCCAGCAGGCGGACAGCCTACGAGCAGTACTTC. Translated: CASRRTAYEQYF.

This clonotype was seen a single time. J is TRBJ1-1 and V is TRBV20-1; no reliable D call. CDR3 size: 12 residues. Trimming left V 5 bases short and J 2 bases short, with 9 bases between. Germline CDR1 is DFQATT and CDR2 is SNEGSKA (reference sequence). Here the CDR3 DNA reads TGCAGTGCTGAGAGTTCCAACACTGAAGCTTTCTTT. Translating it yields CSAESSNTEAFF.

The rearrangement joins TRBV5-6 to TRBJ2-7; 7 bases are shared with TRBD1. V lost 3 bases to trimming and J lost 3 bases; unmatched junction nucleotides: 6. The CDR3 is 14 amino acids. Per germline, CDR1 SGHDT and CDR2 YYEEEE. CDR3 DNA sequence: TGTGCCAGCAGCTCGATCGACAGGGACTACGAGCAGTACTTC. Translation: CASSSIDRDYEQYF.